Sequencing of this T cell receptor beta chain was carried out in a study of cytomegalovirus exposure and HLA in healthy donors (dated 2017 in TCRdb). The study in broad terms: An earlier analysis of 550 to 700 of the donors reported 250 to 300 Gb of sequence data and 120 million or so unique TCR beta sequences from 150 million to 200 million T cells. Both class I and class II loci were covered by HLA typing, at four-digit resolution. In an earlier analysis of about 590 of the donors, high-throughput TCR beta sequencing was used to judge whether each TCR beta V gene segment behaved as functional or pseudogenic. An early release that covered roughly 600 HLA-typed donors contained approximately 320 gigabases of sequencing data and tens of millions of unique TCR sequences. Typing coverage differed by locus: A, B, C, DRB1 and DQB1 were typed in roughly 629-630 donors, DQA1 in about 550, DPA1 in over 600, and DPB1 in just under 490. The study was designed to test whether signatures of past pathogen exposure could be identified by cataloging public T cell receptors. All discovery cohort repertoires had been generated on a single sequencing platform. The study combined high-throughput TCR immunosequencing, statistical association of individual TCRs with disease status, and machine learning to predict cytomegalovirus infection status. Across approximately 400 genotyped donors of the cohort, an average of about 240,000 unique TCR beta nucleotide sequences per donor were sequenced, and approximately 19% of those sequences were non-productive. Because of strong linkage in the cohort, roughly five DR-DQ haplotypes were treated as single units for association and clustering. Donor age, sex, ethnicity and CMV serostatus were compiled together with the repertoire data. A separate validation cohort of some 130 different subjects was used in addition to the roughly 720-subject first cohort. Of the roughly 400 genotyped donors, about 84% fell in the genetic ancestry cluster associated with self-reported Caucasian donors. A later analysis re-analyzed previously published TCR beta repertoires from 666 donors and added high-resolution HLA genotyping to study TCR occurrence patterns. The study profiled the T cell repertoires of hundreds of subjects by immunosequencing and related them to cytomegalovirus serostatus. In a later genetic analysis, genome-wide SNP genotypes for about 65% of the roughly 670 donors were used, and that subset was treated as a discovery cohort. Rather than using new phenotypic data, the later analysis identified candidate immune exposures from TCR beta sequences and from how often those sequences occurred across donors. Study-level results and caveats: Seventeen rarely observed V segments, including chromosome 9 orphons, were excluded from the earlier analysis of approximately 600 of the donors because counts were too low. According to the authors, the approach could potentially be generalized to other disease states and immunological phenotypes. Cytomegalovirus status was reported to be diagnosed by the classifier with high specificity and sensitivity in both the original and validation cohorts. A cluster of highly shared sequence variants was judged likely to be a technical artifact of the sequencing pipeline. In an earlier analysis of roughly 500 of the donors, most TCR beta V segments appeared in productive rearrangements about 87% or about 30% of the time, broadly matching IMGT annotations. In a later analysis, some 18,000 TCR beta sequences were associated with specific HLA alleles at a false discovery rate of 0.05. Because HLA typing was missing for some donors at each locus, association tests included only the typed subset. Immune exposure information for the cohort was limited to CMV serostatus. A few of the identified cytomegalovirus-associated TCR beta chains were confirmed in vitro to be specific for cytomegalovirus antigens. A further reported finding was that TCR beta sequences accurately predicted the HLA-A and HLA-B alleles for most subjects in the first cohort. Some IMGT-functional V segments, including TRBV6-2 and TRBV6-3, could not be distinguished by the 87-base-pair reads and were therefore excluded. Only TCR beta chains were sequenced in this cohort, and the absence of alpha or paired-chain data limited detectable features. Compared with the 666-donor mean, donors in an Asian-associated ancestry cluster had fewer N-insertions in productive TCRs, according to a later genetic analysis. Assigning TCR associations to individual alleles was difficult when HLA alleles, especially DR and DQ, strongly co-occurred. A total of 150 to 200 TCR beta chains were listed by the study as associated with cytomegalovirus. V-gene and J-gene trimming of TCR beta chains was associated with a missense DCLRE1C variant in a later genetic analysis, and the association was replicated in an independent cohort. Linkage disequilibrium might explain the correlated functional status among segregating V segments, but an unknown experimental factor could not be ruled out. In a later analysis, HLA-associated TCR beta chains were found to be more clonally expanded and to have lower generation probabilities than equally common non-associated chains. Across donors, most TCR sequences were observed very rarely, whereas some public TCRs were present in many individuals. The presence/absence analyses assumed that sequencing depth was roughly uniform across donors, and that assumption may not be true. A later analysis reported that several top co-occurrence clusters appeared linked to parvovirus B19, influenza, CMV and Epstein-Barr virus. In a later analysis, most CMV-associated TCR beta chains were found to appear HLA-restricted, with HLA associations seemingly driven largely by CMV exposure. According to a later analysis, TCR association rates differed among HLA loci, with DRB1 alleles showing the most associated TCRs and HLA-C alleles showing the fewest.

Details on this clone: The antigen this receptor binds is unknown. Within one base of it there is no much larger clone, and no base qualities were kept.

In total, about 650 healthy bone marrow donors made up the cohort. At the time of sampling, all cohort members were nominally healthy, though unrecorded immune exposures were likely present. The donor tested CMV seronegative, placing the donor among the roughly 400 seronegative members of the cohort. A peripheral blood sample was collected from each donor, and TCR beta sequencing was performed on peripheral blood mononuclear cells. Genomic DNA extraction from the blood cell samples was performed with the Qiagen DNeasy Blood Extraction Kit. V and J lose 4 bases and 1 base, and a span of 8 bases separates them. Inclusive of the bounding cysteine and phenylalanine, the CDR3 is 14 residues long. The kept DNA is CDR3 alone, 42 bases in frame from the first base. The CDR1 and CDR2 encoded by the germline V gene (reference sequence) are LNHNV and YYDKDF. Library preparation used the immunoSEQ multiplex PCR assay. For the multiplex PCR, a mixture combining 60 forward primers for TCR Vbeta segments and 13 reverse primers for TCR Jbeta segments was used. The CDR3 region of rearranged TCR beta genes was amplified from genomic DNA with a multiplex PCR assay. The amplified TCR beta libraries were sequenced on the Illumina HiSeq System as 87-base-pair reads. The paper's data handling went like this. A later analysis counted 75 million to 100 million unique TCR beta chains across the 550 to 800 repertoires, and about 10 million of these chains were shared by at least two donors. Raw reads were error-corrected and collapsed into unique sequences by a nearest-neighbor algorithm in which closely related sequences were merged to remove PCR and sequencing errors. V, D and J gene segments were assigned by aligning CDR3 sequences to IMGT reference sequences. For a sequence to be retained, a match of at least six nucleotides to both a V gene segment and a J gene segment was required. A rearrangement was called productive if the CDR3 had no stop codons and remained in frame with V and J, and every other rearrangement was called non-productive. Following IMGT convention, CDR3 was defined as the stretch from the second conserved V-encoded cysteine up to the conserved J-encoded phenylalanine. The earlier analysis of about 590 of the donors excluded sequences that lacked an unambiguous match to a single V gene segment. In an earlier analysis of a few hundred of the donors, V segments were called functional above 56.7% productive rearrangements and were called segregating when the between-donor standard deviation exceeded 5%. A statistical classification framework was developed to diagnose cytomegalovirus status using the catalog of TCR beta chain sequences. V and J gene assignment, in a later analysis, came from comparing TCR nucleotide sequences with IMGT/GENE-DB human TR gene sequences. Using the TCRdist pipeline, a later analysis assigned CDR3 sequences along with most-parsimonious VDJ recombination scenarios. A later analysis defined each TCR beta chain by its CDR3 amino acid sequence plus V-gene family, and excluded reads lacking a unique V-gene family. To address suspected cross-contamination and a sequencing artifact, a later analysis removed under 600 highly shared, low-generation-probability nucleotide sequences. In a later analysis, a clonal expansion index was calculated for each public chain from normalized within-repertoire ranks of inferred template counts. Generation probabilities in a later analysis came from a VDJ recombination model fitted to out-of-frame rearrangements, and those results were checked against IGoR. In a later analysis, hypergeometric tests were used to score TCR-TCR, TCR-HLA and TCR-CMV co-occurrence, with a repertoire-size bias correction applied to TCR pairs. False discovery rates were estimated in a later analysis by permuting HLA or CMV assignments 20 times. A later analysis grouped co-occurring TCRs with DBSCAN, adding TCRdist sequence similarity when clustering within HLA-allele-positive subsets. Repertoires with fewer than 30,000 or more than 120,000 public chains, plus five repertoires with anomalous nucleotide sharing, were excluded from co-occurrence clustering. Entries here come from immuneACCESS through TCRdb and include only in-frame sequences with V and J called. Some clones fail to appear in such tables; in the studies checked, an unresolved V gene covers under half of the shortfall, and the cause of the remainder is unknown. The V and J calls and clone size were taken over from that table, and D and trimming were inferred from the DNA. This sample lists about 190,000 clones; more than 75% were detected once. Clones ranked in the top ten supply over 1% of the sample.

Sequencing input: PBMCs. The sequence is built from TRBV15 and TRBJ1-5, with the D gene too uncertain to name. The origin of this receptor is a man aged 25-40 years in good health and CMV-seronegative. The nucleotide sequence reads TGTGCCACCAGCATAGGGAGAAGCAATCAGCCCCAGCATTTT. Translated, this is CATSIGRSNQPQHF.